This TCR beta chain emerged from a study of T cells in Graves' hyperthyroidism and ophthalmopathy. Absent ophthalmopathy progression within 18 months defined stable Graves' hyperthyroidism. The source of the PBMCs was more than 9.5 ml of fresh peripheral blood. In germline, CDR1 is SQVTM, CDR2 ANQGSEA. The CDR3 totals 15 residues. Trimming removed 7 bases at V and 7 bases at J, with 23 bases between. This clonotype was found many times. Regions amplified from RNA transcripts were the TCR beta CDR3 regions. RT-PCR in the first round (using the HTBI primer set) targeted the TCR CDR3. A single record per CDR3 protein comes from TCRdb applying MiXCR to the multiplex PCR reads. The sample has around 720,000 distinct CDR3 sequences, around 40% seen once; the top ten hold roughly 30%.

The receptor's source is a woman aged 40 to 50 with Graves' hyperthyroidism. Sample: blood. The chain joins TRBV29-1 to TRBJ1-5; weak D call: TRBD1 (5 bases). The CDR3 loop reads CSAWDPSFRGQPQHF. The CDR3 DNA reads as TGCAGCGCCTGGGACCCCTCGTTCCGGGGCCAGCCCCAGCATTTT.